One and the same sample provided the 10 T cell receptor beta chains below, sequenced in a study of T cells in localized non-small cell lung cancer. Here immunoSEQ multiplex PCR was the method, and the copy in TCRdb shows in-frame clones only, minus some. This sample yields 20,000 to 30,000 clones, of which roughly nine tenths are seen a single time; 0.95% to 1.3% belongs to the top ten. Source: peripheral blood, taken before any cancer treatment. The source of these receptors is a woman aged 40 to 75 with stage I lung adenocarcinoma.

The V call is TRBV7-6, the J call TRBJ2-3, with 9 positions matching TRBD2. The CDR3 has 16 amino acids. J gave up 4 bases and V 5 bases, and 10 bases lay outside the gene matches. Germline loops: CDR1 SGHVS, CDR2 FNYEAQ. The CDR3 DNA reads TGTGCCAGCAGCGACCGACTAGCGGTCACAGCAGATACGCAGTATTTT. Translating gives CASSDRLAVTADTQYF.

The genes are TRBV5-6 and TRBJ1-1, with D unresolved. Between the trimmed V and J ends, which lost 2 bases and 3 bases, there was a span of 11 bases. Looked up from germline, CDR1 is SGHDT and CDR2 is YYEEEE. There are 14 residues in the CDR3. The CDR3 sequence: CASSFLGRDTEAFF. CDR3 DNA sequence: TGTGCCAGCAGCTTTTTAGGGAGAGACACTGAAGCTTTCTTT.

The CDR3 nucleotides are TGTGCCAGCAGCTTGGGAGGCGGGGGGGCCTCCTACAATGAGCAGTTCTTC. Translated, it gives CASSLGGGGASYNEQFF. V and J are TRBV5-4 and TRBJ2-1; 9 bases are shared with TRBD2. V lost 0 bases and J lost 0; bases outside the gene matches: 4. Germline loops: CDR1 SGHNT, CDR2 YYREEE (reference sequence). CDR3 length: 17 residues.

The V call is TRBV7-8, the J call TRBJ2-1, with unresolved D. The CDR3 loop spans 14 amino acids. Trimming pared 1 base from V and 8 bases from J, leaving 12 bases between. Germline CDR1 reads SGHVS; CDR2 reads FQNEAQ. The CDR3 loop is CASSLGQSWDEQFF. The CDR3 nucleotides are TGTGCCAGCAGCTTAGGGCAGAGTTGGGATGAGCAGTTCTTC.

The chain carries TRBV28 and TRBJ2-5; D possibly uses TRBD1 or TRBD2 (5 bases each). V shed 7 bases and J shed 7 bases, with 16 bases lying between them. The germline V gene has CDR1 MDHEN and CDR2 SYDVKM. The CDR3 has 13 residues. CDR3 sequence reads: CASKGSGRGTQYF. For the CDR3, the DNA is TGTGCCAGCAAGGGCTCAGGGAGAGGGACCCAGTACTTC.

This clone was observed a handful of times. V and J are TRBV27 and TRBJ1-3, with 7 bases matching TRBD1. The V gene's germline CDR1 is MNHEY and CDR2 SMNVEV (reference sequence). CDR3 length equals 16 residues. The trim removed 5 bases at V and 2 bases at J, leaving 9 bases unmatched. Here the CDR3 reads CASSQTGTGPGNTIYF. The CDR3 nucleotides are TGTGCCAGCAGTCAGACAGGGACCGGGCCTGGAAACACCATATATTTT.

The CDR3 is CSVADTGELFF. As DNA, the CDR3 is TGCAGCGTCGCCGACACCGGGGAGCTGTTTTTT. The chain carries TRBV29-1 and TRBJ2-2; D unclear. Germline loops: CDR1 SQVTM, CDR2 ANQGSEA. The CDR3 has 11 amino acids. The ends were cut back, 6 bases at V and 3 bases at J, with 5 bases in the middle.

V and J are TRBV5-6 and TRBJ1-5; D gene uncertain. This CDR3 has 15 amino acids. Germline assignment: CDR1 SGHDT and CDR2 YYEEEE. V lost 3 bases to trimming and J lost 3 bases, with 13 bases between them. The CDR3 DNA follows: TGTGCCAGCAGCTCCGGACGCGTTTACAATCAGCCCCAGCATTTT. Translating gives CASSSGRVYNQPQHF.

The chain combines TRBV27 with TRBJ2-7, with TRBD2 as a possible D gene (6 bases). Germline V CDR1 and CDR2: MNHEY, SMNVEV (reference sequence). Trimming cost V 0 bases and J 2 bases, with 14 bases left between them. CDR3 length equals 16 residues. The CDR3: CASSLSPPGSTYEQYF. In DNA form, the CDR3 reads TGTGCCAGCAGTTTATCCCCCCCCGGGAGTACCTACGAGCAGTACTTC.

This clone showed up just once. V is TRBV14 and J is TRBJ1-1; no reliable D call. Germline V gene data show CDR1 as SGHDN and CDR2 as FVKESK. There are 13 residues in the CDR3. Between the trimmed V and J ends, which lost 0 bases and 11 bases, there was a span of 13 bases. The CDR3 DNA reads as TGTGCCAGCAGCCAAGAGTACGGTCTGAAGGCTTTCTTT. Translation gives CASSQEYGLKAFF.